The rows below give T cell receptor beta chains drawn from one sample of a study of blood T cells in healthy people across ages. Each CDR3 protein is one row after TCRdb ran MiXCR on the 5' RACE reads. Of about 1.6 million distinct CDR3 sequences listed, 30% to 40% are singletons. The sequenced material came from blood. The receptors originated from a woman in her 30s in good health. The CDR3 runs from the conserved cysteine through the conserved F or W. The D gene is left open where the match is weak. Not every row has a clone size; where given, it reads once, few, many or a size class.

v_gene,j_gene,abundance,d_gene,CDR3aa,CDR3nt
TRBV4-1,TRBJ2-1,-,TRBD2,CANSQVGLAGGSEQFF,TGCGCCAACAGCCAAGTGGGACTAGCGGGGGGGAGTGAGCAGTTCTTC
TRBV3-1,TRBJ1-3,few,-,CASSQGVSSGNTIYF,TGTGCCAGCAGCCAGGGGGTTAGCTCTGGAAACACCATATATTTT
TRBV7-2,TRBJ2-1,few,TRBD2,CASSFPWTSGSSWEQFF,TGTGCCAGCAGCTTCCCATGGACTAGCGGGTCCTCGTGGGAGCAGTTCTTC
TRBV28,TRBJ2-5,few,-,CASTTGGTLQETQYF,TGTGCCAGCACCACGGGCGGGACACTCCAAGAGACCCAGTACTTC
TRBV11-2,TRBJ2-3,few,TRBD2,CASSLTARGGRDTQYF,TGTGCCAGCAGCTTAACAGCTCGGGGGGGACGAGATACGCAGTATTTT
TRBV12-3/TRBV12-4,TRBJ2-2,few,-,CASSFRVAQGSGELFF,TGTGCCAGCAGTTTTAGGGTCGCCCAGGGCTCCGGGGAGCTGTTTTTT
TRBV4-1,TRBJ1-2,-,-,CASSFGGQSSNYGYTF,TGCGCCAGCAGCTTTGGGGGCCAGTCCTCTAACTATGGCTACACCTTC
TRBV20-1,TRBJ1-5,-,TRBD1,CSARGGRGGQPSNQPQHF,TGCAGTGCTAGAGGGGGCAGGGGGGGCCAGCCGAGCAATCAGCCCCAGCATTTT
TRBV5-6,TRBJ2-1,-,TRBD1,CASSLQGVGQFF,TGTGCCAGCAGCCTCCAGGGGGTAGGGCAGTTCTTC
TRBV11-2,TRBJ2-1,-,TRBD1,CASTQDRGAFHEQFF,TGTGCCAGCACCCAGGACAGGGGGGCTTTCCATGAGCAGTTCTTC
TRBV4-1,TRBJ1-1,few,TRBD1,CASSQGQGYKGFF,TGCGCCAGCAGCCAGGGACAGGGCTATAAGGGTTTCTTT
TRBV9,TRBJ2-2,-,TRBD2,CASSVESAGGTGELFF,TGTGCCAGCAGCGTAGAGTCAGCGGGGGGAACCGGGGAGCTGTTTTTT
TRBV27,TRBJ2-5,few,TRBD2,CASSSLGLAGEETQYF,TGTGCCAGCAGTTCTCTGGGACTAGCGGGGGAAGAGACCCAGTACTTC
TRBV9,TRBJ1-6,-,TRBD1,CASSGQGPYSPLHF,TGTGCCAGCAGCGGACAGGGACCCTATTCACCCCTCCACTTT
TRBV2,TRBJ2-7,few,-,CASHVTGATYEQYF,TGTGCCAGCCACGTGACAGGCGCTACCTACGAGCAGTACTTC
TRBV29-1,TRBJ2-3,-,TRBD2,CSVVWLAGGRDTQYF,TGCAGCGTTGTATGGCTAGCGGGGGGCAGAGATACGCAGTATTTT